Listed below are T cell receptor beta chains from one sample, sequenced in a study of monozygotic twins with inflammatory bowel disease. TCRdb reprocessed the 5' RACE reads and reports one entry per CDR3 protein, with no DNA. Its listing shows around 380,000 distinct CDR3 sequences. Sequencing was performed on blood. All receptors come from a human donor with ulcerative colitis or Crohn's disease, or a healthy co-twin of an affected twin (not recorded which). CDR3s include the opening cysteine and the closing phenylalanine or tryptophan. Fields, in order: CDR3 length, V gene, J gene, CDR3 protein.

>12|TRBV5-1|TRBJ1-2
CASSTDTAGYTF
>15|TRBV2|TRBJ2-1
CASSATSGGDNEQFF
>13|TRBV4-1|TRBJ2-5
CASSLSESETQYF
>15|TRBV15|TRBJ2-1
CATSSRTVSYNEQFF
>17|TRBV29-1|TRBJ2-4
CSVEDPIGTGAKNIQYF
>12|TRBV28|TRBJ2-1
CASRPLAGEQFF
>16|TRBV5-6|TRBJ2-1
CASSWTGQGLYNEQFF
>15|TRBV20-1|TRBJ2-3
CSARDLGEVTDTQYF
>15|TRBV10-1|TRBJ2-3
CASSGGREVADTQYF
>14|TRBV10-3|TRBJ2-5
CAISELGTEETQYF
>17|TRBV5-1|TRBJ1-1
CASSLGAAGGRNTEAFF
>13|TRBV12-3/TRBV12-4|TRBJ2-5
CASSLDFRQTQYF
>12|TRBV6-4|TRBJ1-6
CASSDSTGYLHF
>15|TRBV6-1|TRBJ2-1
CASRRTSGSFWEQFF
>15|TRBV7-9|TRBJ2-7
CASSLAPRVSSEQYF